Each of the 19 T cell receptor beta chains below was sequenced from the same sample in a study of Tregs in tolerant kidney transplant recipients. Data came from immunoSEQ multiplex PCR; TCRdb stores just in-frame clones and leaves some out. The sample holds more than 90,000 clones, 93% seen once. The nonmyeloablative bone marrow transplants came from related graft donors, with transient mixed chimerism. The sequenced sample was CD4+ T cells from blood (PBMCs), obtained 12 months after the transplant. These receptors were taken from a human patient who received a combined kidney and bone marrow transplant. These T cells may partly come from the graft donor.

This clone was observed a single time. This chain uses TRBV9 with TRBJ2-5; weak D call: TRBD1 (6 bases). Germline assignment: CDR1 SGDLS and CDR2 YYNGEE. Trimming stripped 3 bases from V and 1 base from J, with 16 bases between. The CDR3 is made up of 16 amino acids. CDR3 amino acids: CASSGGPYRAQETQYF. The DNA of the CDR3 is TGTGCCAGCAGCGGTGGACCCTACAGGGCCCAAGAGACCCAGTACTTC.

The chain joins TRBV10-3 to TRBJ2-5; TRBD1 matches at 10 bases. The J call may be faulty, since TRBJ2-7 better matches the DNA end. This CDR3 is 15 amino acids long. Looked up from germline, CDR1 is ENHRY and CDR2 is SYGVKD. DNA of the CDR3: TGTGCCATCAGTGGACAGGGGGCGGGCTCCTACGAGCAGTACTTC. This sequence encodes CAISGQGAGSYEQYF.

This clone has a single count. The chain recombines TRBV21-1 with TRBJ2-3; the table's D gene call, TRBD2, was not cross checked with the DNA. TRBV21-1 is a pseudogene segment. CDR3 length: 17 amino acids. The CDR3 sequence: CASSKEIGGSLEDTQYF. CDR3 DNA sequence: TGTGCCAGCAGCAAAGAAATTGGCGGGAGTTTGGAAGATACGCAGTATTTT.

The rearrangement uses TRBV18 and TRBJ2-7, with TRBD2 as a possible D gene (6 bases). V was clipped by 3 bases and J by 0 bases, with 12 bases between them. The CDR3 is 15 amino acids. Germline V CDR1 and CDR2: KGHSH, LQKENI. The CDR3 DNA sequence: TGTGCCAGCTCACCTGGGGACTCAAACTCCTACGAGCAGTACTTC. Protein product: CASSPGDSNSYEQYF.

The chain has TRBV4-1 and TRBJ2-1, with 7 nucleotides matching TRBD2. The CDR3 sequence is 15 residues long. The germline V gene has CDR1 MGHRA and CDR2 YSYEKL. V shed 1 base and J 8 bases; nucleotides not matched to a gene: 8. The CDR3 loop reads CASSQALASFDEQFF. In DNA, the CDR3 is TGCGCCAGCAGCCAAGCACTAGCGAGTTTTGATGAGCAGTTCTTC.

The chain links TRBV7-2 to TRBJ2-2; 12 positions agree with TRBD2. The trim removed 1 base at V and 6 bases at J, leaving 9 bases unmatched. CDR3 length equals 18 residues. Per the germline V gene, CDR1 is SGHTA and CDR2 is FQGNSA. The chain's CDR3 is CASSLEGASGRAAGELFF. The CDR3 coding sequence is TGTGCCAGCAGCTTAGAGGGTGCTAGCGGGAGGGCGGCCGGGGAGCTGTTTTTT.

The chain couples TRBV19 to TRBJ2-7; TRBD2 is a possible D gene (5 bases). Germline CDR1 LNHDA, CDR2 SQIVND (reference sequence). The ends were cut back, 1 base at V and 3 bases at J, with 10 bases in the middle. This CDR3 has 14 amino acids. CDR3 DNA sequence: TGTGCCAGTAGTATAGCGGGGTTCGGCTACGAGCAGTACTTC. Translating it yields CASSIAGFGYEQYF.

Details on this clone: One junction end does not reproduce the germline sequence, and a read error may be involved. The sample has other DNA sequences that encode this CDR3 too. V gene TRBV19 combines with J gene TRBJ2-2; D is perhaps TRBD1 (8 bases). From germline, CDR1 is LNHDA and CDR2 SQIVND (reference sequence). This CDR3 contains 16 residues. The CDR3 is CASTANPQGASGELFF. In DNA form, the CDR3 reads TGTGCCAGTACCGCGAACCCCCAGGGGGCGAGCGGGGAGCTGTTTTTC.

This clone appeared a single time. The rearrangement uses TRBV19 and TRBJ2-3, with D maybe TRBD2 (6 bases). The CDR3 length is 12 residues. The germline gives CDR1 LNHDA, CDR2 SQIVND (reference sequence). Deletions cut 3 bases from V and 10 bases from J, with 11 bases between. CDR3 amino acids: CASSIGSSAQYF. The CDR3 DNA reads TGTGCCAGTAGTATTGGGTCTAGCGCGCAGTATTTT.

The J gene is TRBJ1-2, the V gene TRBV4-1; D not resolved. With 0 bases removed from V and 4 bases from J, the gap between germline ends came to 6 bases. The CDR3 runs 13 residues. Germline V lookup: CDR1 MGHRA, CDR2 YSYEKL. CDR3 sequence: CASSQDTSYGYTF. CDR3 DNA: TGCGCCAGCAGCCAAGATACAAGCTATGGCTACACCTTC.

This chain uses TRBV6-6 with TRBJ1-2; 7 bases line up with TRBD1. The CDR3 sequence is 16 residues long. Germline lookup yields CDR1 MNHNY and CDR2 SVGAGI (reference sequence). The V segment lost 4 bases and the J segment 2 bases; nucleotides outside the gene matches: 10. In nucleotides, the CDR3 is TGTGCCAGCAGTTGGGGGACAGCCACACAAAACTATGGCTACACCTTC. This encodes CASSWGTATQNYGYTF.

This clone was detected once. The chain is built from TRBV9 and TRBJ2-3; 7 bases agree with TRBD1. The CDR3 has 15 amino acids. V was pared by 3 bases and J by 4 bases, with 8 bases of the junction left unmatched. CDR1 is SGDLS, CDR2 YYNGEE, per germline. The CDR3 is CASSADRVYADTQYF. Here the CDR3 DNA reads TGTGCCAGCAGCGCCGACAGGGTATACGCAGATACGCAGTATTTT.

The V call is TRBV2, the J call TRBJ2-7, with D possibly TRBD2 on 5 matching bases. V was clipped by 7 bases and J by 5 bases, with 15 bases between them. Germline V gene sequence: CDR1 SNHLY, CDR2 FYNNEI. The CDR3 has 13 amino acids. CDR3 amino acids: CASTRSSEDEQYF. For the CDR3, the DNA is TGTGCCAGCACCCGTTCCTCGGAGGACGAGCAGTACTTC.

The chain links TRBV30 to TRBJ2-7, with TRBD2 matching over 7 bases. V lost 3 bases, J lost 4 bases, and 15 bases stayed unmatched. CDR1 is GTSNPN and CDR2 is SVGIG in the germline V gene (reference sequence). CDR3 size: 16 residues. For the CDR3, the DNA is TGTGCCTGGAGCATAAAGGGGACTACATATATTTACGAGCAGTACTTC. It specifies CAWSIKGTTYIYEQYF.

The J gene is TRBJ1-2, the V gene TRBV7-3; TRBD1 agrees at 7 bases. Germline V gives CDR1 SGHTA, CDR2 FQGTGA. This CDR3 is 15 amino acids long. The junction had 11 bases not matched to a gene; V was cut back by 3 bases and J by 7 bases. CDR3 protein: CASSLSGQAAFGYTF. CDR3 coding DNA: TGTGCCAGCAGCTTGTCCGGACAGGCGGCGTTTGGCTACACCTTC.

This clone was recorded only once. The chain couples TRBV9 to TRBJ2-5; TRBD2 is a possible D gene (7 bases). Germline V gene sequence: CDR1 SGDLS, CDR2 YYNGEE. The V and J ends lost 4 bases and 1 base respectively, with 14 bases between them. CDR3 length equals 15 residues. The CDR3 loop reads CASSHLGGAQETQYF. CDR3 DNA: TGTGCCAGCAGCCACCTAGGGGGGGCCCAAGAGACCCAGTACTTC.

This rearrangement joins TRBV6-1 to TRBJ2-2; 7 bases agree with TRBD1. This CDR3 comprises 14 residues. J was trimmed by 0 bases and V by 10 bases; bases with no gene match: 5. Germline assignment: CDR1 MNHNS and CDR2 SASEGT. The CDR3 sequence is CATHRGTNTGELFF. The CDR3 region has the DNA TGTGCCACCCACAGGGGAACGAACACCGGGGAGCTGTTTTTT.

This clone has a single count. The gene calls are TRBV10-1 and TRBJ2-3; TRBD2 matches at 9 bases. V shed 7 bases and J 0 bases; nucleotides not matched to a gene: 5. CDR1 and CDR2 from the germline V gene are WNHNN and SYGVQD (reference sequence). This CDR3 is built from 15 residues. The chain's CDR3 is CASTLLAGSTDTQYF. Here the CDR3 DNA reads TGCGCCAGCACTCTACTAGCGGGTAGCACAGATACGCAGTATTTT.

This sequence joins TRBV19 and TRBJ2-6; 10 bases agree with TRBD2. Germline assignment: CDR1 LNHDA and CDR2 SQIVND (reference sequence). This CDR3 is built from 18 residues. V lost 4 bases, J lost 0 bases, and 6 bases stayed unmatched. As DNA, the CDR3 is TGTGCCAGTAGTACCCCGTCTAGCGGGAGCTCTGGGGCCAACGTCCTGACTTTC. Translation: CASSTPSSGSSGANVLTF.